The T cell receptor (beta chain) described here comes from a study of blood T cell repertoires in COVID-19 (dated by TCRdb to 2018 to 2020). Turning to the overall study: Samples covering the acute and convalescent phases of COVID-19 were provided by collaborators in the United States, Italy and Spain. The prospective study material was composed of cDNA or gDNA derived from T cells, B-cell-depleted T cells, or PBMCs. Subjects who had been exposed to COVID-19, were actively infected with it, or had recovered from it provided the deeply sampled blood TCRbeta repertoires that made up the dataset. A freely available public database, intended as a resource for researchers studying the immune response to SARS-CoV-2, is where the repertoires were released. The samples were drawn from two sources: the first 160 participants of the ongoing ImmuneRACE study, and some 1,300 subjects contributed by 6 global collaborators. Sample metadata almost always included a de-identified subject ID, COVID-19 status, age in years and sex. Where available, HLA class I and class II types were obtained from metadata supplied by the sample provider rather than from assay-based typing. Findings and caveats that apply to the study as a whole: How much clinical and demographic metadata was included differed by source and by participant, and the metadata was provided uncurated.

The CDR3 numbers 15 residues from cysteine through phenylalanine. Of the read, only the CDR3 DNA is kept; its 45 bases are in frame from base 1. The germline ends are 11 bases apart after V is trimmed by 3 bases and J by 2 bases. CDR1 LGHDT and CDR2 YNNKEL are derived from the germline V gene (reference sequence). TCRbeta CDR3 regions were amplified from genomic DNA by means of the immunoSEQ Assay, a bias-controlled multiplex PCR. The study's own analysis went as follows. The number of nucleated cells in each sample was estimated by amplification of reference gene primers within the assay. To quantify the absolute abundance of each unique TCRbeta CDR3 rearrangement, sequence reads were collapsed and filtered. For each sample, productive Simpson clonality was calculated as the square root of Simpson's diversity index across productive rearrangements. The clones in this table, taken by TCRdb from immuneACCESS, are in-frame only. Not every clone is retained; where verified, under half of the shortfall comes from an unresolved V gene, and the cause of the rest is unknown. The DNA was the basis for D and trimming; V, J and clone size are from that table. The sample table holds more than 65,000 clones, of which over 70% were seen once. The ten largest clonotypes hold roughly 35% of the sample.

Each collaborating institution followed its own protocols to collect whole blood in K2EDTA tubes. For TCRbeta analysis, collaborators shipped samples in one of three forms: frozen whole blood, isolated PBMCs, or DNA extracted from either of those sample types. Turning to this clone: Its antigen target is currently unknown. No base quality information exists; no much larger clone differs at one position.

This TCR derives from a woman in her 70s with acute or convalescent COVID-19. The sequenced material came from peripheral blood. The chain is assembled from TRBV3-1 (or the pseudogene TRBV3-2) and TRBJ2-1; tentative D gene TRBD1, with 6 bases matching. CDR3 region: CASSHPRGAYNEQFF. The bases are TGTGCCAGCAGCCATCCCAGGGGTGCCTACAATGAGCAGTTCTTC.